The T cell receptor beta chain under discussion was sequenced for a study of cytomegalovirus exposure and HLA in healthy donors. The CDR3 spans 14 residues. Germline V gene sequence: CDR1 MNHEY, CDR2 SMNVEV (reference sequence). V lost 6 bases and J 6 bases, leaving 17 bases between the germline ends. TCRdb's copy holds only in-frame clones and misses some; the assay was immunoSEQ multiplex PCR. In the table there are 71,000 or so clones, approximately 94% of which are singletons. This chain uses TRBV27 with TRBJ1-1; D is possibly TRBD1 (5 bases). This clonotype originated in a man aged 18 to 29 in good health and CMV-seropositive. The sample consisted of PBMCs. The CDR3 loop is CASSYSGHGPEAFF. CDR3 DNA: TGTGCCAGCAGCTACTCCGGACATGGCCCTGAAGCTTTCTTT.